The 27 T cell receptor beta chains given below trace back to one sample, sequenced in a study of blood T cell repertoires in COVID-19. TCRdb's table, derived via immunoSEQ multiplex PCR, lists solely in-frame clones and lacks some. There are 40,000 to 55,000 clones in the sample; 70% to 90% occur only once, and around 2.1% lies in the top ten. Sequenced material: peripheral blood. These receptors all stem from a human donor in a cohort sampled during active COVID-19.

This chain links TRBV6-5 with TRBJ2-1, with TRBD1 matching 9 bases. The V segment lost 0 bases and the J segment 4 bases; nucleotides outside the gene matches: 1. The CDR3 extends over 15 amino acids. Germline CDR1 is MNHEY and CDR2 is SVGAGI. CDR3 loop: CASSYSGQGYNEQFF. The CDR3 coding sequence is TGTGCCAGCAGTTACTCGGGACAGGGATACAATGAGCAGTTCTTC.

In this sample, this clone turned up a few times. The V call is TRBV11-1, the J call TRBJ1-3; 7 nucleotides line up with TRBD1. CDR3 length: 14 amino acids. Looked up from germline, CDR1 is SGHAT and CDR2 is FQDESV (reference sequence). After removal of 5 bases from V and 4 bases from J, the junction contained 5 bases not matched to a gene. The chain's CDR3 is CASSRDRAGNTIYF. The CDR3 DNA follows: TGTGCCAGCAGCCGTGACAGGGCCGGAAACACCATATATTTT.

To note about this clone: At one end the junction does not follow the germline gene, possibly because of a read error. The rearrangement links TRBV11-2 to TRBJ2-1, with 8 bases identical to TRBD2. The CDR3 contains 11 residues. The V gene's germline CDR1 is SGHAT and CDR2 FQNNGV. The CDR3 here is CASSPGTSLLF. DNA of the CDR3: TGTGCCAGCAGCCCCGGGACTAGTCTACTCTTC.

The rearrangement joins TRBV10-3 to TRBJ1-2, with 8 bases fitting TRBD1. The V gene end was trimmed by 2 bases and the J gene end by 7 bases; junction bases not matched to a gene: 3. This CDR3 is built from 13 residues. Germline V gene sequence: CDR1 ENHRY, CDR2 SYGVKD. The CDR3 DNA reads TGTGCCATCAGTGAGGGACAGGGCAGTGGCTACACCTTC. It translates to CAISEGQGSGYTF.

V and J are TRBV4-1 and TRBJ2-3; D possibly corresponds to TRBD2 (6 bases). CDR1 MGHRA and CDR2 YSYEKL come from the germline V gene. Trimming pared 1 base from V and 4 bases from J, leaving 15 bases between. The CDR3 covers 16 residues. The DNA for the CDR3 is TGCGCCAGCAGCCAAGTCCCTGGACTATCCTCAGATACGCAGTATTTT. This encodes CASSQVPGLSSDTQYF.

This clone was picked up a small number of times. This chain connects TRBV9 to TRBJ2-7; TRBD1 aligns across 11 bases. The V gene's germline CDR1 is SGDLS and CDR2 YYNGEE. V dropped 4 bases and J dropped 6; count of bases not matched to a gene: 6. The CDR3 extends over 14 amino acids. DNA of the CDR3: TGTGCCAGCAGCCCCCGGACAGGGGGCGGCGAGCAGTACTTC. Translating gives CASSPRTGGGEQYF.

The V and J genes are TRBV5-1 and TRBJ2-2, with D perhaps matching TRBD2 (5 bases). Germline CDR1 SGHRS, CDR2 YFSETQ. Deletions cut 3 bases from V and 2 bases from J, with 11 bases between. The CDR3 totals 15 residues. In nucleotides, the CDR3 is TGCGCCAGCAGCTCTAGGACTTCCAACACCGGGGAGCTGTTTTTT. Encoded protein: CASSSRTSNTGELFF.

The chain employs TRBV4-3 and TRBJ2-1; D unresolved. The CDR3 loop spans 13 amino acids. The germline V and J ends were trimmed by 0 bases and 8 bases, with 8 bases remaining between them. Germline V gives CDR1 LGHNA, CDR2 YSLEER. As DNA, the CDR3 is TGCGCCAGCAGCCAAGATAAGCGCGATGAGCAGTTCTTC. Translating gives CASSQDKRDEQFF.

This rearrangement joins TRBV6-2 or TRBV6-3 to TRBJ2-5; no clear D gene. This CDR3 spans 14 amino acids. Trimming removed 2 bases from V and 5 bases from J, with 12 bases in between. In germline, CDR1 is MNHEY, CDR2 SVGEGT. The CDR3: CASSYGQVSETQYF. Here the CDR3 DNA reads TGTGCCAGCAGTTACGGGCAGGTCTCGGAGACCCAGTACTTC.

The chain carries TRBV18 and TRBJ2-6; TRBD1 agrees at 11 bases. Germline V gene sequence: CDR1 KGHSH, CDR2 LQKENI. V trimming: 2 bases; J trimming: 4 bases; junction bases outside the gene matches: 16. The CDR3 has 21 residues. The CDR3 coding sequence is TGTGCCAGCTCACCATTCGGCAGTCTGGACAGGGGGCTAGTGGGGGCCAACGTCCTGACTTTC. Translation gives CASSPFGSLDRGLVGANVLTF.

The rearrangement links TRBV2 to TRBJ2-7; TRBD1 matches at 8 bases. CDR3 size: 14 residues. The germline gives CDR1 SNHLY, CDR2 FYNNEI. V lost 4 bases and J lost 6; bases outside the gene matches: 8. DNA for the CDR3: TGTGCCAGCAGTGGGACAGGGTTTTTCTCCGAGCAGTACTTC. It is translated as CASSGTGFFSEQYF.

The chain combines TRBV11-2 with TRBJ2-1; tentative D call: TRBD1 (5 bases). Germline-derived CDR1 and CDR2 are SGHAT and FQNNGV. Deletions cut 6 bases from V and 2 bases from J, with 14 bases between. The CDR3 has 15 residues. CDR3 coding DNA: TGTGCCAGCAGGCACACAAAACAGGCCTACAATGAGCAGTTCTTC. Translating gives CASRHTKQAYNEQFF.

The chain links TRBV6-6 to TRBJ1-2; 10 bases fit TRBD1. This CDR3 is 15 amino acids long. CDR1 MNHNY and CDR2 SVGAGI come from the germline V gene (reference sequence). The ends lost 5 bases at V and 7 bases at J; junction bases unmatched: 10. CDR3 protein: CASSTTGTGAVGYTF. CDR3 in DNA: TGTGCCAGCAGTACAACCGGGACAGGGGCGGTTGGCTACACCTTC.

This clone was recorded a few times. The CDR3 coding sequence is TGCGCCAGCAGCCAAGACGGGGGGGGCATGGATGAGCAGTTCTTC. It yields the protein CASSQDGGGMDEQFF. The rearrangement joins TRBV4-1 to TRBJ2-1, with TRBD2 matching 8 bases. Trimming removed 0 bases from V and 8 bases from J; junction bases left unmatched: 6. This CDR3 has 15 residues. Germline CDR1 reads MGHRA; CDR2 reads YSYEKL.

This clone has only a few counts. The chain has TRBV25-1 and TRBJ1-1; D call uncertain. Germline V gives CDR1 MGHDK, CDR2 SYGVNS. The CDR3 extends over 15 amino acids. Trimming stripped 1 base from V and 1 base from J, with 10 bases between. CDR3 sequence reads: CASSEWGGQNTEAFF. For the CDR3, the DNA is TGTGCCAGCAGTGAATGGGGAGGCCAGAACACTGAAGCTTTCTTT.

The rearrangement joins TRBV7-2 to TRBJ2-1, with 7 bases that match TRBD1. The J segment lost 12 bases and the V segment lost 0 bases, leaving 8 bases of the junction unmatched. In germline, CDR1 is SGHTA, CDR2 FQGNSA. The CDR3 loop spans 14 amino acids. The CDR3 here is CASSLAQGEFRQFF. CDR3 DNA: TGTGCCAGCAGCTTAGCGCAGGGGGAATTTAGGCAGTTCTTC.

The CDR3 sequence: CASGLILANTGELFF. As DNA, the CDR3 is TGTGCTAGTGGTTTGATCCTAGCGAACACCGGGGAGCTGTTTTTT. The rearrangement links TRBV12-5 to TRBJ2-2; D not resolved. The CDR3 is 15 amino acids. Germline loops: CDR1 LGHNT, CDR2 FRNRAP. The V end was cut by 2 bases, the J end by 0 bases, with 7 bases between.

CDR3 nucleotides: TGTGCCAGCAGCTCCGGGACACCGATTGGGGATAACACTGAAGCTTTCTTT. Protein: CASSSGTPIGDNTEAFF. The chain is built from TRBV11-2 and TRBJ1-1; D may be TRBD1 (6 bases). The CDR3 spans 17 residues. Per germline, CDR1 SGHAT and CDR2 FQNNGV. V lost 4 bases, J lost 2 bases, and 20 bases lay in between.

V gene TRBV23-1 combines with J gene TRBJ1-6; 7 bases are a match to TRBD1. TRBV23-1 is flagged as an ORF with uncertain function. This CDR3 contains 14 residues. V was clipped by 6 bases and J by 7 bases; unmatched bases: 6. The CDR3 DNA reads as TGCGCCAGCAGCTCCGGGACAGCCAATTCACCCCTCCACTTT. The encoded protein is CASSSGTANSPLHF.

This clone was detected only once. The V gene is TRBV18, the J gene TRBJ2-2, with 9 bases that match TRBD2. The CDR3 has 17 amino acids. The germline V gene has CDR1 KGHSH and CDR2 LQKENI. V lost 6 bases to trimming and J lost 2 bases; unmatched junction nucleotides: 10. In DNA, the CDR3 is TGTGCCAGCTCGGCCACCTCTAGCGGGGTTAACACCGGGGAGCTGTTTTTT. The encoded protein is CASSATSSGVNTGELFF.

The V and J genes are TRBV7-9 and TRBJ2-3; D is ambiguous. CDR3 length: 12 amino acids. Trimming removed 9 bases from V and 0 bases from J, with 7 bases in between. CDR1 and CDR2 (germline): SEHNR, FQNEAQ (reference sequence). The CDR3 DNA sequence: TGTGCCAGTACAGATAGCACAGATACGCAGTATTTT. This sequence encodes CASTDSTDTQYF.

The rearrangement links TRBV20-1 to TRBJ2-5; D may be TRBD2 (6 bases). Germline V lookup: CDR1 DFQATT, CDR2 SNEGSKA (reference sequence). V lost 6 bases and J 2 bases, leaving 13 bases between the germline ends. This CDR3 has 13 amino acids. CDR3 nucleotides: TGCAGTGCCAGTACGGCGGGGCAAGAGACCCAGTACTTC. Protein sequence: CSASTAGQETQYF.

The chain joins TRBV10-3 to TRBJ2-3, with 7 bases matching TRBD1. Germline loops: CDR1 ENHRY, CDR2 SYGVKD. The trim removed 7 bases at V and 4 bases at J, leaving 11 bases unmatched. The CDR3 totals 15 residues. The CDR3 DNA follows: TGTGCCATCAACAGACAGGGTCTGGGGCCAGATACGCAGTATTTT. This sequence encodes CAINRQGLGPDTQYF.

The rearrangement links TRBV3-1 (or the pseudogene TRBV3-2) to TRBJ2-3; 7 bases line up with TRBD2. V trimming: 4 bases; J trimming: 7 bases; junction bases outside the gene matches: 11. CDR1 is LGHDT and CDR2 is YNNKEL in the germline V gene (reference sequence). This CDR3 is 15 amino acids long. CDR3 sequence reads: CASSLSGSPLNTQYF. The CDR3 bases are TGTGCCAGCAGCCTTAGCGGGTCTCCCTTAAATACGCAGTATTTT.

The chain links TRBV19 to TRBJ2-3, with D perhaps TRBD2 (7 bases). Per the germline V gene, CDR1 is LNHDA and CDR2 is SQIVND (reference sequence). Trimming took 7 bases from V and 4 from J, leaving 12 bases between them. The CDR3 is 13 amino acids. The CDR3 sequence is CASTEGGADTQYF. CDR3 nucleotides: TGTGCCAGTACCGAGGGGGGGGCAGATACGCAGTATTTT.

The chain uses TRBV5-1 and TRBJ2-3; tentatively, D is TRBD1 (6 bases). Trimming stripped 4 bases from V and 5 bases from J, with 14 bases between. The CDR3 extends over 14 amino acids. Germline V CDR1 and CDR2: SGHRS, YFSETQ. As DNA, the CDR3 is TGCGCCAGCAGCACCGGGACAACTTTAGATACGCAGTATTTT. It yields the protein CASSTGTTLDTQYF.

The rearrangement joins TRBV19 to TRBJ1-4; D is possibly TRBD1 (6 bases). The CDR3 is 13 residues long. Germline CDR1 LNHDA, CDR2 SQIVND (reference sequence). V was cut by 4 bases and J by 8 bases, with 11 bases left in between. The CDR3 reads CASSTPGTEKLFF. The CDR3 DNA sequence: TGTGCCAGTAGTACCCCCGGGACAGAAAAACTGTTTTTT.